The 13 T cell receptor beta chains listed next were all sequenced from one sample in a study of vaccination effects on CD4 cells after COVID-19. These TCRs' antigens remain unknown. Assay: immunoSEQ multiplex PCR; the TCRdb copy retains only in-frame clones and omits some. The sample lists about 47,000 clones, about 70% seen once, with around 11% in the top ten. Isolating CD4+ T cells followed about 10 days of culture. Sequencing used CD4+ T cells from PBMCs cultured without peptide, obtained before COVID-19 vaccination. The receptors were gathered from a human donor who had a prior SARS-CoV-2 infection.

This chain links TRBV29-1 with TRBJ2-7, with TRBD2 matching over 7 bases. The germline CDR1 and CDR2 sequences are SQVTM and ANQGSEA. Trimming cost V 4 bases and J 3 bases; bases outside gene matches: 9. This CDR3 spans 14 amino acids. CDR3: CSVVFLTSVYEQYF. CDR3 coding DNA: TGCAGCGTTGTGTTCCTTACTAGCGTCTACGAGCAGTACTTC.

The chain uses TRBV27 and TRBJ2-1, with 9 nucleotides matching TRBD2. The V segment lost 2 bases and the J segment 6 bases; nucleotides outside the gene matches: 8. The germline V gene has CDR1 MNHEY and CDR2 SMNVEV (reference sequence). This CDR3 region has 16 residues. The CDR3 sequence: CASSLIASGNVNEQFF. The CDR3 bases are TGTGCCAGCAGTTTAATCGCTAGCGGGAATGTCAATGAGCAGTTCTTC.

This chain connects TRBV30 to TRBJ1-5; D is possibly TRBD1 (6 bases). V was clipped by 1 base and J by 1 base, with 17 bases between them. The CDR3 is made up of 17 amino acids. Germline CDR1 is GTSNPN and CDR2 is SVGIG (reference sequence). As DNA, the CDR3 is TGTGCCTGGAGTGCGACACGGGGGCACGGGAGCAATCAGCCCCAGCATTTT. Protein: CAWSATRGHGSNQPQHF.

For the CDR3, the DNA is TGTGCCAGCAGCCCTGGACAGGGGGCCTACGAGCAGTACTTC. The encoded protein is CASSPGQGAYEQYF. The genes are TRBV9 and TRBJ2-7, with 10 bases matching TRBD1. Per the germline V gene, CDR1 is SGDLS and CDR2 is YYNGEE. With 4 bases clipped from V and 2 bases from J, the junction kept 3 bases outside the gene matches. The CDR3 spans 14 residues.

The chain is built from TRBV29-1 and TRBJ1-3; possible D gene TRBD1, 6 bases. CDR1 is SQVTM and CDR2 is ANQGSEA in the germline V gene. V was shortened by 4 bases and J by 0 bases, with 16 bases between the two germline ends. CDR3 length equals 16 residues. The CDR3: CSVVGTKGHSGNTIYF. Here the CDR3 DNA reads TGCAGCGTTGTAGGGACAAAGGGACACTCTGGAAACACCATATATTTT. Using reference TRBV29-1 and TRBJ1-3 for the parts outside the CDR3, the full variable domain is SAVISQKPSRDICQRGTSLTIQCQVDSQVTMMFWYRQQPGQSLTLIATANQGSEATYESGFVIDKFPISRPNLTFSTLTVSNMSPEDSSIYLCSVVGTKGHSGNTIYFGEGSWLTVV.

This chain joins TRBV3-1 (or the pseudogene TRBV3-2) and TRBJ2-3; D is ambiguous. Germline V gene data show CDR1 as LGHDT and CDR2 as YNNKEL (reference sequence). Trimming cost V 4 bases and J 3 bases, with 5 bases left between them. The CDR3 contains 12 residues. The CDR3, as DNA: TGTGCCAGCAGCCCTGGAACAGATACGCAGTATTTT. It is translated as CASSPGTDTQYF.

The V and J genes are TRBV4-3 and TRBJ2-3, with D perhaps matching TRBD1 (5 bases). The CDR3 has 16 amino acids. The germline CDR1 and CDR2 sequences are LGHNA and YSLEER. V was cut by 0 bases and J by 2 bases, with 12 bases left in between. The CDR3 bases are TGCGCCAGCAGCCAAGAGGTCGACAGCCCCACAGATACGCAGTATTTT. Translated, it gives CASSQEVDSPTDTQYF.

The sample holds a few counts of this clone. The rearrangement links TRBV4-2 to TRBJ1-2, with D unclear. Trimming removed 0 bases from V and 5 bases from J, with 7 bases in between. CDR3 length: 13 residues. In germline, CDR1 is LGHNA, CDR2 YNFKEQ. CDR3 protein: CASSQDPWYGYTF. In nucleotides, the CDR3 is TGTGCCAGCAGCCAAGACCCGTGGTATGGCTACACCTTC.

The chain recombines TRBV7-9 with TRBJ1-1; no clear D gene. The germline V gene has CDR1 SEHNR and CDR2 FQNEAQ (reference sequence). The CDR3 has 14 amino acids. Trimming cost V 1 base and J 8 bases, with 14 bases left between them. The CDR3 region is CASSLVPGFGEAFF. CDR3 sequence (DNA): TGTGCCAGCAGCTTAGTTCCCGGATTTGGGGAAGCTTTCTTT.

The CDR3 DNA sequence: TGTGCCAGCAGTTACTACAGGGAGGGGACCCAGTACTTC. Translation gives CASSYYREGTQYF. This chain joins TRBV6-2 or TRBV6-3 and TRBJ2-5; D might be TRBD2 (7 bases). Trimming shortened V by 1 base and J by 7 bases, and 10 bases separated the two germline ends. The CDR3 is 13 residues long. CDR1 is MNHEY, CDR2 SVGEGT, per germline.

CDR3 bases: TGCAGTGCTAGTTCACCCGGGGCACCGAATCAGCCCCAGCATTTT. Its translation: CSASSPGAPNQPQHF. V usage is TRBV20-1 and J usage is TRBJ1-5, with D possibly TRBD1 on 5 matching bases. This CDR3 is built from 15 residues. Trimming cost V 3 bases and J 4 bases, with 16 bases left between them. Germline V CDR1 and CDR2: DFQATT, SNEGSKA (reference sequence).

This clone was seen only a few times. The chain employs TRBV11-3 and TRBJ2-1; 7 positions agree with TRBD2. In germline, CDR1 is SGHNT, CDR2 YENEEA. Trimming cost V 5 bases and J 6 bases; bases outside gene matches: 4. The CDR3 covers 13 residues. CDR3 protein: CASSPQRGNEQFF. CDR3 nucleotides: TGTGCCAGCAGCCCGCAGCGGGGCAATGAGCAGTTCTTC.

This chain links TRBV5-1 with TRBJ2-7; no firm D call. Per the germline V gene, CDR1 is SGHRS and CDR2 is YFSETQ. The CDR3 has 15 residues. V gave up 0 bases and J gave up 2 bases, with 12 bases separating them. CDR3 coding DNA: TGCGCCAGCAGCTTGGGGGATGGGTGGACCTACGAGCAGTACTTC. Its translation: CASSLGDGWTYEQYF.